The clone carrying this T cell receptor (beta chain) appeared many times. The V end lost 2 bases, the J end lost 2 bases, and 9 bases lay between the germline ends. The germline V gene encodes CDR1 DFQATT and CDR2 SNEGSKA (reference sequence). The CDR3 is 14 amino acids. The data were taken from a study of breast tumors, draining lymph nodes, adjacent tissues. Samples came from axillary lymph nodes draining the breast cancer. TCRdb re-called the multiplex PCR reads through MiXCR, storing one row per CDR3 protein. The table lists about 230,000 distinct CDR3 sequences, about 32% of them singletons. The rearrangement links TRBV20-1 to TRBJ2-2; TRBD2 is a possible D gene (5 bases). The TCR comes from a female donor with breast cancer. Some clones in this sample may be carry-over from other donors' samples. The specimen sequenced was axillary lymph node tissue. The CDR3 sequence is CSARTEANTGELFF. The DNA of the CDR3 is TGCAGTGCTAGAACGGAGGCTAACACCGGGGAGCTGTTTTTT.